One and the same sample provided the 5 T cell receptor beta chains below, sequenced in a study of CD8 T cells in Susac syndrome. After extraction with the RNeasy kit, roughly 0.45 to 1 ug of the RNA was reverse transcribed using random hexamers. Each CDR3 protein is one row after TCRdb ran MiXCR on the immunoSEQ multiplex PCR reads. There are hundreds of thousands of distinct CDR3 sequences in the sample; roughly 93% occur only once, and around 0.072% lies in the top ten. Sequenced: CD4+ T cells from PBMCs. Receptors were obtained from a human donor with multiple sclerosis.

This sequence joins TRBV5-4 and TRBJ2-7, with 9 bases aligning to TRBD1. The V gene end was trimmed by 3 bases and the J gene end by 5 bases; junction bases not matched to a gene: 6. The CDR3 has 14 amino acids. The germline V gene encodes CDR1 SGHNT and CDR2 YYREEE (reference sequence). The CDR3 protein is CASSSITGGNEQYF. In nucleotides, the CDR3 is TGTGCCAGCAGCTCTATAACAGGGGGCAACGAGCAGTACTTC.

V gene TRBV7-2 combines with J gene TRBJ2-7; maybe TRBD2 (5 bases). Germline V gives CDR1 SGHTA, CDR2 FQGNSA. Trimming left V 5 bases short and J 6 bases short, with 14 bases between. The CDR3 totals 13 residues. The CDR3 nucleotides read TGTGCCAGCAGCGCACAACTGGGGAGCGAGCAGTACGTC. Its protein is CASSAQLGSEQYV.

The genes are TRBV5-4 and TRBJ2-1, with 9 bases matching TRBD2. The CDR3 is 15 amino acids. J gave up 8 bases and V 1 base, and 7 bases lay outside the gene matches. Per the germline V gene, CDR1 is SGHNT and CDR2 is YYREEE (reference sequence). Written as DNA, the CDR3 is TGTGCCAGCAGCTTGACAACTAGCGGGTTCGATGAGCAGTTCTTC. This gives the protein CASSLTTSGFDEQFF.

This clonotype was seen once. The chain is built from TRBV9 and TRBJ1-2, with D tentatively TRBD1 (5 bases). V lost 4 bases, J lost 3 bases, and 16 bases lay in between. The CDR3 runs 15 residues. The germline gives CDR1 SGDLS, CDR2 YYNGEE. CDR3 amino acids: CASSQRGLNDYGYTF. The CDR3 bases are TGTGCCAGCAGCCAGAGGGGACTTAATGACTATGGCTACACCTTC.

This chain joins TRBV7-6 and TRBJ2-3; D is unresolved. Trimming removed 5 bases at V and 4 bases at J, with 19 bases between. Germline V gives CDR1 SGHVS, CDR2 FNYEAQ. The CDR3 sequence is 16 residues long. The CDR3 nucleotides read TGTGCCAGCAGCCCTTCCCCCCCGCCATGGCCAGATACGCAGTATTTT. Protein sequence: CASSPSPPPWPDTQYF.